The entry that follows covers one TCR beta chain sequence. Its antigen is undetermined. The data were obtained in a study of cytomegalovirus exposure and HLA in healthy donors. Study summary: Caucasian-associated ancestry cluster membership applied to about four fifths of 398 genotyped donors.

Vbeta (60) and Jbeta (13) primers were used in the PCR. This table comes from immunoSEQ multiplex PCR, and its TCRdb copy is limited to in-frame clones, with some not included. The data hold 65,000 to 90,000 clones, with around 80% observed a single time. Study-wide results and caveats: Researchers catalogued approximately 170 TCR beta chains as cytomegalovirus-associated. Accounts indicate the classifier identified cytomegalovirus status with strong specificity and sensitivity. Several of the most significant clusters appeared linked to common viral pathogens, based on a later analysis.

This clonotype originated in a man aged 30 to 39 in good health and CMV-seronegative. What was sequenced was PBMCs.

CDR3: CASSLERLGETQYF. DNA of the CDR3: TGCGCCAGCAGCCTAGAGCGGCTTGGGGAGACCCAGTACTTC. The chain recombines TRBV4-3 with TRBJ2-5, with D tentatively TRBD2 (5 bases). The germline V gene encodes CDR1 LGHNA and CDR2 YSLEER. V lost 4 bases and J 5 bases, leaving 14 bases between the germline ends. This CDR3 comprises 14 residues.